This section outlines one T cell receptor beta chain sequence together with its context. The antigen remains undetermined. Sequencing of TCRB used Survey level resolution. The data were produced by immunoSEQ multiplex PCR, yet TCRdb's version contains in-frame clones alone and is incomplete. The sample records 9,500 to 13,000 clones, roughly 80% being singletons. The sample is drawn from a study of follicular helper T cells after annual influenza vaccination. Study-level background: For some subjects, blood spans the 2013-2014, 2014-2015 and 2015-2016 annual vaccinations.

Time point specified: 2015-2016 season, pre-vaccination. Adults were given seasonal inactivated influenza vaccine, and blood CD4 subsets were sorted before and after vaccination. Notes on the study in general: ICOS-CD38- cTfh most often held earlier Day 7 ICOS+CD38+ clones.

The CDR3 totals 16 residues. Germline V gene lookup returns CDR1 LNHDA and CDR2 SQIVND (reference sequence). The V gene lost 6 bases and the J gene lost 0 bases, with 17 bases spanning the gap. V is TRBV19 and J is TRBJ1-1; no firm D call. This receptor was obtained from an adult who received the influenza vaccine. The sequences come from CXCR5+ CD38- circulating T follicular helper cells from blood, collected on the day of influenza vaccination. Documented subset: circulating Tfh, non-naive CD4+CXCR5+PD-1+ (ICOS+CD38+ or ICOS-CD38-). The CDR3 loop reads CASSGRRESLNTEAFF. The CDR3 DNA follows: TGTGCCAGTAGCGGACGACGAGAGAGCCTGAACACTGAAGCTTTCTTT.